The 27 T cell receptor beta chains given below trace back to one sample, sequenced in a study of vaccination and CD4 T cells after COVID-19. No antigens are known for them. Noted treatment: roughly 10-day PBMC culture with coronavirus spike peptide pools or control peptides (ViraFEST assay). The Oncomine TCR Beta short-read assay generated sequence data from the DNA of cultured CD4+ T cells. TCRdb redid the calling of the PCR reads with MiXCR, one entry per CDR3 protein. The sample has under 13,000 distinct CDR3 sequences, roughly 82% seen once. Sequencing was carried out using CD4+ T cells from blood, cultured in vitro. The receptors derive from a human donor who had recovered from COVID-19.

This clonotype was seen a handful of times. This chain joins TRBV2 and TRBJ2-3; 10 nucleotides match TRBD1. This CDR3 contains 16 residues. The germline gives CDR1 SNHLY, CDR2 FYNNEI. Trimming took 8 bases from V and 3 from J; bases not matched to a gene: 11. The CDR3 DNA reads TGTGCCAGCTACCGGGACAGGGGATGGGGTACAGATACGCAGTATTTT. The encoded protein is CASYRDRGWGTDTQYF.

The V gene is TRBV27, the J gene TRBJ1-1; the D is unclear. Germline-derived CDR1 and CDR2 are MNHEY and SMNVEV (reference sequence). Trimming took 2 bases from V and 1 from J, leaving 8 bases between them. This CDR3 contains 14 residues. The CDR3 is CASSLQVRNTEAFF. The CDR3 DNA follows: TGTGCCAGCAGTTTACAGGTTAGGAACACTGAAGCTTTCTTT.

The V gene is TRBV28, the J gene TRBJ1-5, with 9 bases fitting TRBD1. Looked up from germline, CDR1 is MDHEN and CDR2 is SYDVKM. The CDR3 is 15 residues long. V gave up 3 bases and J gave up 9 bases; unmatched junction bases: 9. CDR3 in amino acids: CASSFLGQGTSPQHF. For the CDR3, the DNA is TGTGCCAGCAGTTTTCTGGGACAGGGAACTTCGCCCCAGCATTTT.

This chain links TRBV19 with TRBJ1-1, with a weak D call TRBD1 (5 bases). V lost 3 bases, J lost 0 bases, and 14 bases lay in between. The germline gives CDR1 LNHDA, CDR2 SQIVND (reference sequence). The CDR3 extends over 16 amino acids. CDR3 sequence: CASSIPRAYMNTEAFF. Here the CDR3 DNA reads TGTGCCAGTAGTATCCCCAGGGCATACATGAACACTGAAGCTTTCTTT.

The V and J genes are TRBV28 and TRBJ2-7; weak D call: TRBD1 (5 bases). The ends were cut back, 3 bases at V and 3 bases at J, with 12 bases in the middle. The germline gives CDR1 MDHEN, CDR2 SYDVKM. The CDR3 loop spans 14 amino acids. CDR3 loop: CASSFLGLGYEQYF. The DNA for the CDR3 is TGTGCCAGCAGTTTTCTGGGGCTCGGCTACGAGCAGTACTTC.

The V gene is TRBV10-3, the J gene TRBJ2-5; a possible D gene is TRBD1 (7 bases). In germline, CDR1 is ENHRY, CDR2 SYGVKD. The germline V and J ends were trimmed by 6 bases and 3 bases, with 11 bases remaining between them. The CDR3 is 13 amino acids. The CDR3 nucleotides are TGTGCCATCAGGGGGGGACAGAAAGAGACCCAGTACTTC. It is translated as CAIRGGQKETQYF.

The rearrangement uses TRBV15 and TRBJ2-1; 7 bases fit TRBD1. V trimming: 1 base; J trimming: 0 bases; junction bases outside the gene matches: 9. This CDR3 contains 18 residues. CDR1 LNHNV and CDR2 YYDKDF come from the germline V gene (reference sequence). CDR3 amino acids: CATSRATGTESSYNEQFF. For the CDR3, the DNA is TGTGCCACCAGCAGAGCCACCGGGACAGAGAGCTCCTACAATGAGCAGTTCTTC.

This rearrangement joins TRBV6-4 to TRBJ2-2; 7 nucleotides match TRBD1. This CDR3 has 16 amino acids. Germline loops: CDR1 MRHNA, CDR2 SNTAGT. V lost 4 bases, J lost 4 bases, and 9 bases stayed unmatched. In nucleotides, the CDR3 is TGTGCCAGCAGTGTCGTGGCAGGGGGTAGCACCGGGGAGCTGTTTTTT. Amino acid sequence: CASSVVAGGSTGELFF.

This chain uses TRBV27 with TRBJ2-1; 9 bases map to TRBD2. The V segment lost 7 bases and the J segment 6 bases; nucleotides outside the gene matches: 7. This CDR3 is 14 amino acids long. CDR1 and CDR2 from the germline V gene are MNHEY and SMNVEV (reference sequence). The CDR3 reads CASTSLGLANEQFF. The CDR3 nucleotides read TGTGCCAGCACCTCCCTGGGACTAGCCAATGAGCAGTTCTTC.

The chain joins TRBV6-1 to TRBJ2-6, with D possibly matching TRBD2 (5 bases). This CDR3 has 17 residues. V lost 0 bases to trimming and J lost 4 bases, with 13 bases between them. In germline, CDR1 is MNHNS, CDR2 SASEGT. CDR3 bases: TGTGCCAGCAGTGAAGCCCTCCCGGGGTCGGGGGCCAACGTCCTGACTTTC. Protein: CASSEALPGSGANVLTF.

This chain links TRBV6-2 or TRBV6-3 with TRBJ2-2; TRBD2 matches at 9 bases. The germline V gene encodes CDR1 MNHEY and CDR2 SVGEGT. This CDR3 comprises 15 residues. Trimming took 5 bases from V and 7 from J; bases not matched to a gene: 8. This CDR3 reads CASSPPGTSHGELFF. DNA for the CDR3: TGTGCCAGCAGTCCCCCCGGGACTAGCCACGGGGAGCTGTTTTTT.

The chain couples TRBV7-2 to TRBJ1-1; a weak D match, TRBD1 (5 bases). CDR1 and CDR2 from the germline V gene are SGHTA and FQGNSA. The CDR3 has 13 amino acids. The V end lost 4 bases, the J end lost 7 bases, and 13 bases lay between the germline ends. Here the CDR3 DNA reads TGTGCCAGCAGCTCAGTTGGGGCAGGTGAAGCTTTCTTT. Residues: CASSSVGAGEAFF. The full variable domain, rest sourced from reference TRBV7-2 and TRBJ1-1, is GAGVSQSPSNKVTEKGKDVELRCDPISGHTALYWYRQSLGQGLEFLIYFQGNSAPDKSGLPSDRFSAERTGGSVSTLTIQRTQQEDSAVYLCASSSVGAGEAFFGQGTRLTVV.

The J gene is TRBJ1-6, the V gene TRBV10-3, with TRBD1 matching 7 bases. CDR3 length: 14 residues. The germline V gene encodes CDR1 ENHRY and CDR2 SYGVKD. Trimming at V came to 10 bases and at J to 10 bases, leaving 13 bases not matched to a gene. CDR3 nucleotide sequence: TGTGCCACAAACCGGGACAGAGACTTATCACCCCTCCACTTT. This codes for CATNRDRDLSPLHF.

The CDR3 region has the DNA TGTGCCAGCAGTGAATCGGTAGGGCTAGCGGGCTACGAGCAGTACTTC. Encoded protein: CASSESVGLAGYEQYF. The chain combines TRBV25-1 with TRBJ2-7; 8 nucleotides agree with TRBD2. Trimming removed 1 base from V and 3 bases from J; junction bases left unmatched: 8. Germline V gene data show CDR1 as MGHDK and CDR2 as SYGVNS. The CDR3 loop spans 16 amino acids.

This chain's CDR3 is CSARGMSNQPQHF. The CDR3 nucleotides are TGCAGTGCTAGAGGCATGAGCAATCAGCCCCAGCATTTT. The chain uses TRBV20-1 and TRBJ1-5; D is unclear. Germline CDR1 is DFQATT and CDR2 is SNEGSKA (reference sequence). V dropped 1 base and J dropped 1 base, with 5 bases sitting between them. CDR3 length equals 13 residues.

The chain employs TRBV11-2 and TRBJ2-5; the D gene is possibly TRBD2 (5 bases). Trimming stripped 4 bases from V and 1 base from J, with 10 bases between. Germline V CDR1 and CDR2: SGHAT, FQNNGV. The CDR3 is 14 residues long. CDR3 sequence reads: CASSSRRLQETQYF. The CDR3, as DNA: TGTGCCAGCAGCTCGCGGAGGCTCCAAGAGACCCAGTACTTC.

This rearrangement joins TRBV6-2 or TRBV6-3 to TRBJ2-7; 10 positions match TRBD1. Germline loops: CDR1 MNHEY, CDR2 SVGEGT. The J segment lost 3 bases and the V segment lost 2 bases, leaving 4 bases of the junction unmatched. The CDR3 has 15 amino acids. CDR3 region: CASSYATGGVYEQYF. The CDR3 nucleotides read TGTGCCAGCAGTTACGCGACAGGGGGCGTCTACGAGCAGTACTTC.

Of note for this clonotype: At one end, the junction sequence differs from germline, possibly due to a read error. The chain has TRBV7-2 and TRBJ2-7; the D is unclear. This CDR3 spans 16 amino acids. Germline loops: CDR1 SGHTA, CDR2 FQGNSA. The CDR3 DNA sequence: TGCGCCAGCAGCCAAGATGGCGGTGTAGCCCTTAACGAGCAGTACTTC. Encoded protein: CASSQDGGVALNEQYF. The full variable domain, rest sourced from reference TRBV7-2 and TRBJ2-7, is GAGVSQSPSNKVTEKGKDVELRCDPISGHTALYWYRQSLGQGLEFLIYFQGNSAPDKSGLPSDRFSAERTGGSVSTLTIQRTQQEDSAVYLCASSQDGGVALNEQYFGPGTRLTVT.

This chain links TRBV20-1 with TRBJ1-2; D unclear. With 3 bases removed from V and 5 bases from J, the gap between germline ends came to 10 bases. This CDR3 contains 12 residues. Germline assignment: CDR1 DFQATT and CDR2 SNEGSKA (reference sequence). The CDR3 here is CSARLGSYGYTF. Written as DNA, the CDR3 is TGCAGTGCTAGGCTCGGGTCGTATGGCTACACCTTC.

The chain's CDR3 is CASSKGGGPRGQPQHF. DNA of the CDR3: TGCGCCAGCAGTAAGGGCGGTGGGCCAAGGGGACAGCCCCAGCATTTT. The chain combines TRBV23-1 with TRBJ1-5; a weak D match, TRBD1 (5 bases). TRBV23-1 qualifies as an ORF whose function is uncertain. V gave up 5 bases and J gave up 7 bases, with 21 bases separating them. The CDR3 has 16 amino acids.

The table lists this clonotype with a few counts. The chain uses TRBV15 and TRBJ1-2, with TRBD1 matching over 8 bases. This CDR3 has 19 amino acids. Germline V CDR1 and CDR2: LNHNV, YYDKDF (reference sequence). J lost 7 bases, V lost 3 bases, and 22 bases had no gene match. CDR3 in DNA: TGTGCCACCAGCAGTGATCGGACAGGGCTCCTACTGATGTATAGTGGCTACACCTTC. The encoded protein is CATSSDRTGLLLMYSGYTF.

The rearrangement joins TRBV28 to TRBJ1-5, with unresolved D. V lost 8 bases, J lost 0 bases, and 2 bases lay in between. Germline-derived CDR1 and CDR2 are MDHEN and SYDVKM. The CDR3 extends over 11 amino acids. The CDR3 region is CASHSNQPQHF. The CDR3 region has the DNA TGTGCCAGCCATAGCAATCAGCCCCAGCATTTT.

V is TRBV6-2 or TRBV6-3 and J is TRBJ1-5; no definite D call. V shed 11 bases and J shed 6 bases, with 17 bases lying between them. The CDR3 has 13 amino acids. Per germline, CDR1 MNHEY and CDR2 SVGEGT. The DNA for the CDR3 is TGTGCCTCCGCTCCCAGTCCGGGTCAGCCCCAGCATTTT. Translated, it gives CASAPSPGQPQHF.

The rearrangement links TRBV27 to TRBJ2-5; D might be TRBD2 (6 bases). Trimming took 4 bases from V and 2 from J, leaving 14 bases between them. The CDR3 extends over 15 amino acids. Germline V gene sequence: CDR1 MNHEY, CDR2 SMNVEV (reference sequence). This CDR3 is CASSSPGGGQETQYF. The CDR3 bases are TGTGCCAGCAGTTCCCCGGGTGGGGGGCAAGAGACCCAGTACTTC.

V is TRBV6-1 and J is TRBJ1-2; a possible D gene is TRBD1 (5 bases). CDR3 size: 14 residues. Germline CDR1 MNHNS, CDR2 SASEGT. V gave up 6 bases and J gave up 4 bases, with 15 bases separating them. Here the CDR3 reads CASRGAARVYGYTF. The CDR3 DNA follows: TGTGCCAGCAGAGGGGCAGCGAGGGTCTATGGCTACACCTTC.

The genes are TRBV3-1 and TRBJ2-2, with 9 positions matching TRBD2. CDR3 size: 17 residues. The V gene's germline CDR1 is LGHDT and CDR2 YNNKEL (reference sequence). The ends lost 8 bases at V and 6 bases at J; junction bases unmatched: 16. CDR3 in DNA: TGTGCCAGCCGATCCCTTGTGGTAGCGGGAGTTTCCGGGGAGCTGTTTTTT. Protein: CASRSLVVAGVSGELFF.

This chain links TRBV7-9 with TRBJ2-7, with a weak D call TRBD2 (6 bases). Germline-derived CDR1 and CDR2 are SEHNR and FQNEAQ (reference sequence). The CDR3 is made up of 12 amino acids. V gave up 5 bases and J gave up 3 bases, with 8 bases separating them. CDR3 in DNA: TGTGCCAGCAGCCAGGGACTCTACGAGCAGTACTTC. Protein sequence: CASSQGLYEQYF.